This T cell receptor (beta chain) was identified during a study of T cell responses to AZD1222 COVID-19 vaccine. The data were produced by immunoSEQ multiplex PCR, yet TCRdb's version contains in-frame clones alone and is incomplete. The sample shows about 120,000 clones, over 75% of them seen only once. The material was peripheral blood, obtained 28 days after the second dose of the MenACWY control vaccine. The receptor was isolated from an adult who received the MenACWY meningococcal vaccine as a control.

The DNA of the CDR3 is TGTGCCAGCCTGGCAGGGATGAACACTGAAGCTTTCTTT. This encodes CASLAGMNTEAFF. The chain employs TRBV12-3 or TRBV12-4 and TRBJ1-1, with D perhaps TRBD1 (5 bases). Trimming left V 8 bases short and J 0 bases short, with 10 bases between. CDR3 size: 13 residues.